Presented here are 27 T cell receptor beta chains from one specimen sequenced in a study of blood T cell repertoires in COVID-19. Assay: immunoSEQ multiplex PCR; the TCRdb copy retains only in-frame clones and omits some. Here the sample spans tens of thousands of clones, roughly three quarters being singletons. The sample consisted of peripheral blood. The source of these receptors is a human donor in a cohort sampled during active COVID-19.

The rearrangement joins TRBV15 to TRBJ2-5, with a possible D match to TRBD2 (5 bases). The germline V gene encodes CDR1 LNHNV and CDR2 YYDKDF (reference sequence). The CDR3 totals 13 residues. V was cut by 5 bases and J by 5 bases, with 12 bases left in between. The DNA of the CDR3 is TGTGCCACCAGCCTTCGGGATATCGAGACCCAGTACTTC. This translates into CATSLRDIETQYF.

This clone has a handful of counts. This rearrangement joins TRBV7-8 to TRBJ2-5; 9 bases are a match to TRBD1. J lost 5 bases, V lost 5 bases, and 6 bases had no gene match. The germline V gene has CDR1 SGHVS and CDR2 FQNEAQ. CDR3 length equals 14 residues. This CDR3 reads CASSGQGYQETQYF. The CDR3 region has the DNA TGTGCCAGCAGCGGACAGGGGTATCAGGAGACCCAGTACTTC.

The CDR3 region has the DNA TGTGCCAGCAGCTTATACAGGGATAGCAATCAGCCCCAGCATTTT. Protein sequence: CASSLYRDSNQPQHF. This chain joins TRBV7-8 and TRBJ1-5, with D perhaps TRBD1 (6 bases). This CDR3 has 15 amino acids. Looked up from germline, CDR1 is SGHVS and CDR2 is FQNEAQ. V gave up 2 bases and J gave up 0 bases, with 8 bases separating them.

CDR3 coding DNA: TGTGCCACCTCCACTAGCGGGGGGGCGACTGATACGCAGTATTTT. As protein: CATSTSGGATDTQYF. This chain joins TRBV6-4 and TRBJ2-3; 13 nucleotides align to TRBD2. The V and J ends lost 10 bases and 6 bases, in that order; junction bases with no gene match: 10. CDR1 is MRHNA and CDR2 is SNTAGT in the germline V gene. This CDR3 spans 15 amino acids.

This chain links TRBV19 with TRBJ2-2; 7 nucleotides line up with TRBD1. Looked up from germline, CDR1 is LNHDA and CDR2 is SQIVND (reference sequence). The V gene end was trimmed by 5 bases and the J gene end by 8 bases; junction bases not matched to a gene: 8. This CDR3 region has 14 residues. The CDR3 DNA is TGTGCCAGTAGTCTACAGACAGGGTTTGGGGAGCTGTTTTTT. Its protein is CASSLQTGFGELFF. The whole variable domain, remainder taken from reference TRBV19 and TRBJ2-2, is DGGITQSPKYLFRKEGQNVTLSCEQNLNHDAMYWYRQDPGQGLRLIYYSQIVNDFQKGDIAEGYSVSREKKESFPLTVTSAQKNPTAFYLCASSLQTGFGELFFGEGSRLTVL.

Only a few counts were recorded for this clone. V is TRBV19 and J is TRBJ1-5; TRBD1 might be the D (5 bases). This CDR3 region has 15 residues. Trimming took off 6 bases at V and 2 bases at J, with 14 bases between the two ends. CDR1 and CDR2 from the germline V gene are LNHDA and SQIVND (reference sequence). The CDR3 nucleotides read TGTGCCAGTAGATGGACATCCCGGGGCAATCAGCCCCAGCATTTT. Its translation is CASRWTSRGNQPQHF.

V is TRBV14 and J is TRBJ1-2, with 9 positions matching TRBD1. The germline gives CDR1 SGHDN, CDR2 FVKESK. There are 15 residues in the CDR3. The J segment lost 4 bases and the V segment lost 2 bases, leaving 5 bases of the junction unmatched. This CDR3 reads CASSQHGTGSYGYTF. DNA of the CDR3: TGTGCCAGCAGCCAACATGGGACAGGGTCCTATGGCTACACCTTC. The entire variable domain, with the rest obtained from reference TRBV14 and TRBJ1-2, is as follows: EAGVTQFPSHSVIEKGQTVTLRCDPISGHDNLYWYRRVMGKEIKFLLHFVKESKQDESGMPNNRFLAERTGGTYSTLKVQPAELEDSGVYFCASSQHGTGSYGYTFGSGTRLTVV.

The chain has TRBV7-6 and TRBJ1-6; a possible D gene is TRBD1 (6 bases). Trimming stripped 3 bases from V and 2 bases from J, with 17 bases between. Germline CDR1 and CDR2: SGHVS and FNYEAQ. The CDR3 is 18 amino acids. CDR3 sequence: CASSLEVRGGTYNSPLHF. In DNA, the CDR3 is TGTGCCAGCAGCTTGGAAGTTAGGGGGGGCACCTATAATTCACCCCTCCACTTT.

As DNA, the CDR3 is TGTGCCAGCAGCTTAGCGACAGGGTTCGGTTTCTTT. It encodes CASSLATGFGFF. The chain combines TRBV7-9 with TRBJ1-1; 7 bases line up with TRBD1. The CDR3 totals 12 residues. Per the germline V gene, CDR1 is SEHNR and CDR2 is FQNEAQ (reference sequence). V lost 0 bases to trimming and J lost 13 bases; unmatched junction nucleotides: 5.

This rearrangement joins TRBV4-2 to TRBJ1-5; D call uncertain. CDR3 size: 14 residues. V was pared by 1 base and J by 6 bases, with 10 bases between. Germline CDR1 is LGHNA and CDR2 is YNFKEQ. CDR3 DNA sequence: TGTGCCAGCAGCCAAGGGGCTCTCGGTCAGCCCCAGCATTTT. Its translation is CASSQGALGQPQHF.

CDR3 sequence reads: CASSIVRGGEKAFF. CDR3 DNA: TGTGCCAGTAGTATAGTTCGAGGAGGGGAAAAAGCTTTCTTT. The chain is built from TRBV19 and TRBJ1-1, with D tentatively TRBD1 (5 bases). CDR1 and CDR2 from the germline V gene are LNHDA and SQIVND (reference sequence). The V and J ends lost 1 base and 9 bases respectively, with 15 bases between them. This CDR3 has 14 residues.

This chain's CDR3 is CASSVGGPSQEQFF. The CDR3 nucleotides read TGCGCCAGCAGCGTTGGGGGCCCCTCCCAGGAGCAGTTCTTC. The V and J genes are TRBV5-1 and TRBJ2-1, with D possibly matching TRBD1 (6 bases). V was shortened by 4 bases and J by 10 bases, with 18 bases between the two germline ends. CDR1 is SGHRS, CDR2 YFSETQ, per germline. The CDR3 runs 14 residues.

The V call is TRBV10-3, the J call TRBJ1-1; 11 bases match TRBD1. This CDR3 has 14 residues. Germline-derived CDR1 and CDR2 are ENHRY and SYGVKD. V gave up 6 bases and J gave up 5 bases; unmatched junction bases: 5. Here the CDR3 reads CAISGQGARTEAFF. The DNA of the CDR3 is TGTGCCATCAGCGGACAGGGGGCGAGGACTGAAGCTTTCTTT.

This clone was seen only once. This sequence joins TRBV27 and TRBJ2-2; D perhaps matches TRBD1 (5 bases). Looked up from germline, CDR1 is MNHEY and CDR2 is SMNVEV (reference sequence). Trimming took off 8 bases at V and 6 bases at J, with 13 bases between the two ends. The CDR3 length is 13 residues. The CDR3 loop reads CASHNQGSGELFF. In DNA form, the CDR3 reads TGTGCCAGCCACAATCAGGGTTCCGGGGAGCTGTTTTTT.

This clone was counted only a few times. The CDR3 sequence is CASSLLAGGTYEQYF. CDR3 coding DNA: TGTGCCAGCAGTTTACTAGCGGGAGGAACCTACGAGCAGTACTTC. The V call is TRBV27, the J call TRBJ2-7, with 11 bases lining up with TRBD2. Germline CDR1 MNHEY, CDR2 SMNVEV (reference sequence). The CDR3 length is 15 residues. The J segment lost 2 bases and the V segment lost 2 bases, leaving 2 bases of the junction unmatched.

V usage is TRBV30 and J usage is TRBJ2-7; TRBD1 matches 8 bases. The length of the CDR3 is 14 residues. V was pared by 5 bases and J by 3 bases, with 9 bases of the junction left unmatched. CDR1 and CDR2 (germline): GTSNPN, SVGIG (reference sequence). CDR3 DNA sequence: TGTGCCTGGCGAATCTTAGGACAGGGCTACGAGCAGTACTTC. Translated, it gives CAWRILGQGYEQYF.

The genes are TRBV12-1 and TRBJ2-2; TRBD2, the table's D call, lacks a check against the DNA. TRBV12-1 is a listed pseudogene. The CDR3 runs 18 residues. The CDR3 reads CASSFVPWAGVHTGELFF. The CDR3 nucleotides read TGTGCCAGCAGCTTCGTACCTTGGGCGGGAGTGCACACCGGGGAGCTGTTTTTT.

The rearrangement links TRBV10-3 to TRBJ2-7; D remains unclear. Germline loops: CDR1 ENHRY, CDR2 SYGVKD. The V gene lost 10 bases and the J gene lost 3 bases, with 19 bases spanning the gap. The CDR3 loop spans 14 amino acids. The CDR3 loop reads CATKDKGQLYEQYF. Written as DNA, the CDR3 is TGTGCCACCAAAGACAAAGGCCAACTCTACGAGCAGTACTTC.

V is TRBV3-1 (or the pseudogene TRBV3-2) and J is TRBJ2-2; 7 bases are shared with TRBD2. Germline V gene data show CDR1 as LGHDT and CDR2 as YNNKEL (reference sequence). This CDR3 region has 18 residues. Germline trimming cut 3 bases from V and 4 bases from J; bases unmatched to any gene: 14. The CDR3 spells CASSHRRSRGVFTGELFF. The CDR3 DNA is TGTGCCAGCAGCCATAGACGTTCCCGGGGGGTATTCACCGGGGAGCTGTTTTTT.

The V gene is TRBV7-2, the J gene TRBJ1-6; 8 nucleotides match TRBD1. Per germline, CDR1 SGHTA and CDR2 FQGNSA. The CDR3 consists of 15 residues. The V gene end was trimmed by 5 bases and the J gene end by 10 bases; junction bases not matched to a gene: 10. The CDR3 DNA follows: TGTGCCAGCAGCCTCAGCGGGACAGGATACTCACCCCTCCACTTT. It encodes CASSLSGTGYSPLHF.

This chain joins TRBV5-4 and TRBJ2-7; D not certain. The CDR3 is 13 amino acids. Between the trimmed V and J ends, which lost 0 bases and 3 bases, there was a span of 7 bases. The germline V gene encodes CDR1 SGHNT and CDR2 YYREEE (reference sequence). For the CDR3, the DNA is TGTGCCAGCAGCTTGGACTACCGCTACGAGCAGTACTTC. Protein: CASSLDYRYEQYF.

J is TRBJ2-5 and V is TRBV5-1, with 8 bases fitting TRBD2. V lost 4 bases and J lost 4; bases outside the gene matches: 12. There are 16 residues in the CDR3. Germline V gene data show CDR1 as SGHRS and CDR2 as YFSETQ. The CDR3 protein is CASSPREGGRGETQYF. The CDR3 DNA sequence: TGCGCCAGCAGCCCCCGGGAGGGCGGGAGAGGAGAGACCCAGTACTTC.

The gene calls are TRBV24-1 and TRBJ2-3; D might be TRBD2 (6 bases). The V end lost 7 bases, the J end lost 2 bases, and 15 bases lay between the germline ends. CDR3 length: 15 amino acids. Germline CDR1 and CDR2: KGHDR and SFDVKD. The CDR3 sequence: CATREEGGHTDTQYF. The CDR3, as DNA: TGTGCCACCAGGGAGGAGGGCGGCCACACAGATACGCAGTATTTT.

This chain joins TRBV5-4 and TRBJ2-3; 7 nucleotides align to TRBD1. The CDR3 has 14 residues. Per the germline V gene, CDR1 is SGHNT and CDR2 is YYREEE (reference sequence). The V segment lost 4 bases and the J segment 0 bases; nucleotides outside the gene matches: 2. CDR3 region: CASSPGQSTDTQYF. The CDR3 coding sequence is TGTGCCAGCAGCCCGGGACAGAGCACAGATACGCAGTATTTT.

V is TRBV29-1 and J is TRBJ1-2, with a weak D call TRBD1 (5 bases). Per germline, CDR1 SQVTM and CDR2 ANQGSEA. V lost 4 bases to trimming and J lost 2 bases, with 14 bases between them. This CDR3 has 14 amino acids. The CDR3 DNA reads as TGCAGCGTTGGGGCCACGACAGCCAACTATGGCTACACCTTC. Translated, it gives CSVGATTANYGYTF.

This clone was observed once. The chain uses TRBV25-1 and TRBJ2-5; D unclear. V was cut by 8 bases and J by 4 bases, with 11 bases left in between. Germline V gene lookup returns CDR1 MGHDK and CDR2 SYGVNS. CDR3 length equals 12 residues. The CDR3 spells CASSIGRETQYF. CDR3 sequence (DNA): TGTGCCAGCTCAATCGGTCGAGAGACCCAGTACTTC.

V usage is TRBV27 and J usage is TRBJ1-1; a weak D match, TRBD1 (6 bases). CDR1 and CDR2 from the germline V gene are MNHEY and SMNVEV (reference sequence). This CDR3 spans 15 amino acids. The ends were cut back, 3 bases at V and 0 bases at J, with 11 bases in the middle. The chain's CDR3 is CASSFRGGMNTEAFF. As DNA, the CDR3 is TGTGCCAGCAGTTTTAGGGGGGGAATGAACACTGAAGCTTTCTTT.